Presented here are 8 T cell receptor beta chains from one specimen sequenced in a study of regulatory T cells in long-lasting Graves disease. Sample time point: newly diagnosed GD, antithyroid drugs for less than 3 months. PBMC RNA was the source of the TCR library. Combining iRepertoire HTBI primers with Arm-PCR of CDR3 regions, the authors built TCR beta libraries. TCRdb reprocessed the multiplex PCR reads via MiXCR and lists one record per CDR3 protein. The repertoire includes a few hundred thousand distinct CDR3 sequences, 12% of them detected once, and 18% sits in the top ten. This same sample was also part of a study on T cells in Graves' hyperthyroidism and ophthalmopathy.

The sequenced sample was peripheral blood mononuclear cells (PBMCs), obtained at new diagnosis, from a patient treated with antithyroid drugs. The receptors shown here come from a woman aged 18-29 years with Graves disease.

Many counts were recorded for this clonotype. V is TRBV25-1 and J is TRBJ1-1; D gene ambiguous. Per germline, CDR1 MGHDK and CDR2 SYGVNS. CDR3 length: 14 residues. Deletions cut 2 bases from V and 6 bases from J, with 13 bases between. CDR3 DNA sequence: TGTGCCAGCAGTGAACGCTACCAGGACTCTGAAGCTTTCTTT. Amino acids: CASSERYQDSEAFF. The full variable domain, in which reference TRBV25-1 and TRBJ1-1 provide the parts outside the CDR3, is EADIYQTPRYLVIGTGKKITLECSQTMGHDKMYWYQQDPGMELHLIHYSYGVNSTEKGDLSSESTVSRIRTEHFPLTLESARPSHTSQYLCASSERYQDSEAFFGQGTRLTVV.

This clonotype was counted many times. The V call is TRBV15, the J call TRBJ1-6, with D uncertain. The V and J ends lost 0 bases and 4 bases respectively, with 10 bases between them. Germline CDR1 LNHNV, CDR2 YYDKDF (reference sequence). The CDR3 spans 16 residues. CDR3 residues: CATSRDLGFYNSPLHF. DNA for the CDR3: TGTGCCACCAGCAGAGATCTTGGGTTTTATAATTCACCCCTCCACTTT.

This clonotype was detected only a few times. This chain joins TRBV24-1 and TRBJ1-5, with unresolved D. CDR1 and CDR2 (germline): KGHDR, SFDVKD. Deletions cut 9 bases from V and 6 bases from J, with 29 bases between. CDR3 size: 18 residues. CDR3 DNA: TGTGCCACCCGCGGTAAAGGCGCTGCCATTCTTCTTGGTCAGCCCCAGCATTTT. Translating gives CATRGKGAAILLGQPQHF.

At least ten counts were recorded for this clonotype. The rearrangement links TRBV7-3 to TRBJ2-1, with TRBD2 identical over 10 bases. Germline V gives CDR1 SGHTA, CDR2 FQGTGA. Unmatched junction bases numbered 7, after V lost 4 bases and J lost 4 bases. The CDR3 totals 16 residues. CDR3 sequence reads: CASSSRTSGQYNEQFF. The CDR3, as DNA: TGTGCCAGCAGCTCTCGGACTAGCGGCCAATACAATGAGCAGTTCTTC.

This clonotype was seen only a few times. The J gene is TRBJ1-1, the V gene TRBV7-6; no reliable D call. The CDR3 spans 18 residues. CDR1 is SGHVS and CDR2 is FNYEAQ in the germline V gene. Trimming removed 0 bases from V and 5 bases from J, with 22 bases in between. Here the CDR3 DNA reads TGTGCCAGCAGCTTAGCGTGGAAAAAGGGAGTTAGAAGGACTGAAGCTTTCTTT. As protein: CASSLAWKKGVRRTEAFF.

This clonotype was picked up many times. The chain has TRBV7-2 and TRBJ2-5; 11 bases are shared with TRBD2. Germline values: CDR1 SGHTA, CDR2 FQGNSA. There are 16 residues in the CDR3. Trimming cost V 2 bases and J 1 base; bases outside gene matches: 3. The CDR3 region is CASSLFTSGGQETQYF. The CDR3 bases are TGTGCCAGCAGCTTATTTACTAGCGGGGGCCAAGAGACCCAGTACTTC. The full variable domain, completed using reference TRBV7-2 and TRBJ2-5, is GAGVSQSPSNKVTEKGKDVELRCDPISGHTALYWYRQSLGQGLEFLIYFQGNSAPDKSGLPSDRFSAERTGGSVSTLTIQRTQQEDSAVYLCASSLFTSGGQETQYFGPGTRLLVL.

The chain recombines TRBV4-1 with TRBJ1-5; D unclear. Per the germline V gene, CDR1 is MGHRA and CDR2 is YSYEKL. The CDR3 contains 14 residues. V was cut by 1 base and J by 6 bases, with 10 bases left in between. As DNA, the CDR3 is TGCGCCAGCAGCCAAGCTCGTCTGGGTCAGCCCCAGCATTTT. It specifies CASSQARLGQPQHF.

The J gene is TRBJ1-2, the V gene TRBV5-1; the match to TRBD1 covers 8 bases. V lost 0 bases and J lost 3; bases outside the gene matches: 7. The CDR3 has 16 residues. CDR1 SGHRS and CDR2 YFSETQ come from the germline V gene. The DNA of the CDR3 is TGCGCCAGCAGCTTGGTGCAGGGGGCGATTGACTATGGCTACACCTTC. Amino acids: CASSLVQGAIDYGYTF. The complete variable domain, with remaining parts taken from reference TRBV5-1 and TRBJ1-2, reads KAGVTQTPRYLIKTRGQQVTLSCSPISGHRSVSWYQQTPGQGLQFLFEYFSETQRNKGNFPGRFSGRQFSNSRSEMNVSTLELGDSALYLCASSLVQGAIDYGYTFGSGTRLTVV.